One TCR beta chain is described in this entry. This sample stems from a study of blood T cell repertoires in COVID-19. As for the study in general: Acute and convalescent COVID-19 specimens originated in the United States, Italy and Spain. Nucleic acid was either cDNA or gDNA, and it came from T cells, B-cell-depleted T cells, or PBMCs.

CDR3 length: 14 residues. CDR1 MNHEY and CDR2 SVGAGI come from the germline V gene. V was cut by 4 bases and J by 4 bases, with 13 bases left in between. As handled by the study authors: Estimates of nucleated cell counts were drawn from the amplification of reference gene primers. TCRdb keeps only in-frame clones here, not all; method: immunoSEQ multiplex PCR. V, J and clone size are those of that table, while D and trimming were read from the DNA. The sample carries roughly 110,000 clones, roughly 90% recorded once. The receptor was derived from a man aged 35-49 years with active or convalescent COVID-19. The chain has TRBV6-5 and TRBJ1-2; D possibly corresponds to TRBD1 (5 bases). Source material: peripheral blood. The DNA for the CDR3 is TGTGCCAGCAGTTCCCATGGGGGGACCTATGGCTACACCTTC. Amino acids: CASSSHGGTYGYTF.